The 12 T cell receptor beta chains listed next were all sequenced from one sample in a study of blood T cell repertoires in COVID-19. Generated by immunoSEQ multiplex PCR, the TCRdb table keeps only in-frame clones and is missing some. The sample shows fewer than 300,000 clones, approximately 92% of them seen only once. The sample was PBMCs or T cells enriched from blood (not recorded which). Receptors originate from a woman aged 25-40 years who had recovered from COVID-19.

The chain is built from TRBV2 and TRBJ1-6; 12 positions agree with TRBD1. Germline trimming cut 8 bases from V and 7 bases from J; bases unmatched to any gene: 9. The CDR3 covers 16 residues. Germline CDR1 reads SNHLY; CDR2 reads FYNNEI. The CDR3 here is CASVPGQGAQNSPLHF. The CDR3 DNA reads TGTGCCAGCGTTCCGGGACAGGGGGCTCAAAATTCACCCCTCCACTTT.

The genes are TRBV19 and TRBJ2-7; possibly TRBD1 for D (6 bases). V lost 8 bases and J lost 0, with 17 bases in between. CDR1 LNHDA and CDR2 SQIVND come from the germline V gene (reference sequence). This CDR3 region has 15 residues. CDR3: CASEAGTPVSYEQYF. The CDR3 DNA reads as TGTGCCAGTGAGGCCGGGACACCGGTCTCCTACGAGCAGTACTTC. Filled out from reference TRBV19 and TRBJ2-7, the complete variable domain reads DGGITQSPKYLFRKEGQNVTLSCEQNLNHDAMYWYRQDPGQGLRLIYYSQIVNDFQKGDIAEGYSVSREKKESFPLTVTSAQKNPTAFYLCASEAGTPVSYEQYFGPGTRLTVT.

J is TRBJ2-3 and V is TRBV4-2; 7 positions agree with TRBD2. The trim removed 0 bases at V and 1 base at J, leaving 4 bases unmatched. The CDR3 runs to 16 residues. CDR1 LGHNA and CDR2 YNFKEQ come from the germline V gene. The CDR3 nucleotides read TGTGCCAGCAGCCAAGAGCGGGAGATGGGCACAGATACGCAGTATTTT. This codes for CASSQEREMGTDTQYF.

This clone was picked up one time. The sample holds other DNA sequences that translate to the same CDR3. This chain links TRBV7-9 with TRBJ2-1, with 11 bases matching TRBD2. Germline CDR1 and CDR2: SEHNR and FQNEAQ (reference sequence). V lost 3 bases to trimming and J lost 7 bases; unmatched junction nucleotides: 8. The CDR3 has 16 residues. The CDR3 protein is CASSFTTSGSRNEQFF. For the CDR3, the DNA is TGTGCCAGCAGCTTCACCACTAGCGGGAGTCGTAATGAGCAGTTCTTC.

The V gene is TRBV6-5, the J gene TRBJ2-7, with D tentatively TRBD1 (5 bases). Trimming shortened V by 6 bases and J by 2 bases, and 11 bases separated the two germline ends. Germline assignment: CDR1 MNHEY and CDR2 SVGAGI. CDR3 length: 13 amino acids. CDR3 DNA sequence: TGTGCCAGCAGCGCCGAGACAGCCTACGAGCAGTACTTC. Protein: CASSAETAYEQYF.

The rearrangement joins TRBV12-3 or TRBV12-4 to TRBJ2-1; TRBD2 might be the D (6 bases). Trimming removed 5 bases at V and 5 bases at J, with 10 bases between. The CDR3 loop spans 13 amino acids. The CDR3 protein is CASSQLADNEQFF. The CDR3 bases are TGTGCCAGCAGTCAATTAGCGGACAATGAGCAGTTCTTC.

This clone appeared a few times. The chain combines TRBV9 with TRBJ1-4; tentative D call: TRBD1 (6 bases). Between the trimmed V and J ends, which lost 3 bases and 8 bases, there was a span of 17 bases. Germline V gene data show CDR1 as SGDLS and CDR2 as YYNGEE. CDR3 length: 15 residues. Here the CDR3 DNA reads TGTGCCAGCAGCGAGTCGGTTGGGGGCTGGGAAAAACTGTTTTTT. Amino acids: CASSESVGGWEKLFF.

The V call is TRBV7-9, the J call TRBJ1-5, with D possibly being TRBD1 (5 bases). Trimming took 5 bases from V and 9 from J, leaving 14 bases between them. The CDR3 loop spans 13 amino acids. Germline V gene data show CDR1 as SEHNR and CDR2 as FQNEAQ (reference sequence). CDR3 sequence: CASSLQEGLPQHF. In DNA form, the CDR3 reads TGTGCCAGCAGCCTACAGGAGGGGCTGCCCCAGCATTTT.

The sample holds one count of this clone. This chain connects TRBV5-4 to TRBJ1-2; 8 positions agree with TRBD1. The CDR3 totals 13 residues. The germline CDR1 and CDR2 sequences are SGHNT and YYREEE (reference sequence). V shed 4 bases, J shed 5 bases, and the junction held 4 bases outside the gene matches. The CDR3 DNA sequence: TGTGCCAGCAGCCAGACAGGGGATTATGGCTACACCTTC. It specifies CASSQTGDYGYTF.

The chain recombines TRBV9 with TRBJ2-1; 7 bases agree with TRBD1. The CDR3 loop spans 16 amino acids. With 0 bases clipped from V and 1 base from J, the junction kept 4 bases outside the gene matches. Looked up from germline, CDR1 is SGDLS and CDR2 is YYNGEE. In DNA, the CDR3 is TGTGCCAGCAGCGTAGTAACAGGGGTATCCTACAATGAGCAGTTCTTC. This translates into CASSVVTGVSYNEQFF.

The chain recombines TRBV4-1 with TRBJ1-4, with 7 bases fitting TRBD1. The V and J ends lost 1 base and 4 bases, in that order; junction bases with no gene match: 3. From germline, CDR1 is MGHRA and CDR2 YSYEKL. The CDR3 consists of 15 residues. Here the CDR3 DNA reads TGCGCCAGCAGCCAAGTGGGGACAGATAATGAAAAACTGTTTTTT. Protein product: CASSQVGTDNEKLFF.

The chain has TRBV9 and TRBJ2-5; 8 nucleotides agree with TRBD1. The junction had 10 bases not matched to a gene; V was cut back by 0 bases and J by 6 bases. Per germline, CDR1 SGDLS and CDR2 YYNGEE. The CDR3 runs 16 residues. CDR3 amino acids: CASSVDLDRGWQTQYF. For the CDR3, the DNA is TGTGCCAGCAGCGTAGACCTAGACAGGGGATGGCAGACCCAGTACTTC.